A selection of T cell receptor beta chains follows, all from one sample in a study of T cells after yellow fever vaccination. TCRdb re-derived calls from the 5' RACE reads in MiXCR, one entry per CDR3 protein. This sample carries about 360,000 distinct CDR3 sequences, about 6.2% of them seen once, and the ten largest clones take over 14%. The sequencing here drew on PBMCs, taken 5 days after the yellow fever booster vaccination. These receptors were taken from a man aged 30 to 45 who received the YFV17D yellow fever vaccine. CDR3s include the opening cysteine and the closing phenylalanine or tryptophan. The D gene is left open where the match is weak. Not every row has a clone size; where given, it reads once, few, many or a size class.

D gene	clone size	J gene	V gene	CDR3 protein	CDR3 DNA
TRBD2	-	TRBJ2-7	TRBV20-1	CSATGSGRRSEQYF	TGCAGTGCTACCGGTAGCGGGAGGAGGTCCGAGCAGTACTTC
-	-	TRBJ2-7	TRBV7-9	CASSFWQGDYEQYF	TGTGCCAGCAGCTTCTGGCAGGGAGACTACGAGCAGTACTTC
TRBD1	few	TRBJ1-1	TRBV5-1	CASSKTGGNIGEAFF	TGCGCCAGCAGCAAAACAGGGGGCAATATCGGTGAAGCTTTCTTT
TRBD2	many	TRBJ2-5	TRBV5-1	CASSLARGGETQYF	TGCGCCAGCAGCTTGGCTCGGGGGGGAGAGACCCAGTACTTC
-	few	TRBJ2-7	TRBV5-1	CASSPTPAGTQTYEQYF	TGCGCCAGCAGTCCTACCCCGGCAGGGACTCAGACCTACGAGCAGTACTTC
TRBD1	-	TRBJ2-1	TRBV4-2	CASSQPTGDNEQFF	TGTGCCAGCAGCCAACCTACAGGGGACAATGAGCAGTTCTTC
-	-	TRBJ2-1	TRBV20-1	CSARFISYEQFF	TGCAGTGCTAGATTTATTTCCTATGAGCAGTTCTTC
-	few	TRBJ2-3	TRBV18	CASSPPAPRVLLPDTQYF	TGTGCCAGCTCACCACCGGCCCCGCGGGTACTCCTCCCAGATACGCAGTATTTT
-	many	TRBJ2-7	TRBV15	CATSSMGRASDEQYF	TGTGCCACCAGCTCCATGGGGCGCGCCTCCGACGAGCAGTACTTC
TRBD1	-	TRBJ2-7	TRBV18	CASSPVETGFYEQYF	TGTGCCAGCTCACCAGTCGAGACAGGGTTCTACGAGCAGTACTTC
-	-	TRBJ2-5	TRBV4-3	CASSHGTPGVQETQYF	TGCGCCAGCAGCCACGGGACACCGGGAGTACAGGAGACCCAGTACTTC
-	few	TRBJ2-1	TRBV3-1	CASSYLASEQFF	TGTGCCAGCAGCTATTTAGCAAGCGAGCAGTTCTTC
-	many	TRBJ2-3	TRBV1	CTSSPGDSGRASRGDTQYF	TGCACCAGCAGCCCCGGTGATAGCGGGAGGGCCAGTCGGGGTGATACGCAGTATTTT
TRBD2	few	TRBJ2-7	TRBV14	CASSFRLAGGPYEQYF	TGTGCCAGCAGCTTTCGACTAGCGGGAGGGCCCTACGAGCAGTACTTC
-	few	TRBJ2-7	TRBV12-3/TRBV12-4	CASSLTRTEQYF	TGTGCCAGCAGCCTGACTAGAACCGAGCAGTACTTC
-	few	TRBJ2-3	TRBV11-2	CASSEERDPRWNTQYF	TGTGCCAGCAGCGAAGAAAGGGACCCCCGGTGGAATACGCAGTATTTT